The entry that follows covers one T cell receptor (beta chain) sequence. Researchers prepared the TCRbeta library using unique molecular identifiers, the study reports. TCRdb used MiXCR to reprocess the PCR reads, holding one entry per CDR3 protein. The sample carries around 600,000 distinct CDR3 sequences, about 21% recorded once. This specimen belongs to a study of T-cell reconstitution after alpha-beta-depleted transplantation in children. This CDR3 is built from 14 residues. Germline CDR1 reads MNHEY; CDR2 reads SVGEGT. V trimming: 7 bases; J trimming: 3 bases; junction bases outside the gene matches: 7.

This clonotype was sampled from a boy under two years old who had a stem cell transplant for acute myeloid leukemia, so the T cells may come from the graft donor. The V and J genes are TRBV6-2 or TRBV6-3 and TRBJ2-7; 9 bases are a match to TRBD1. The specimen was PBMCs, mostly from graft donor cells, collected 360 days after TCRalphabeta/CD19-depleted stem cell transplant. CDR3 coding DNA: TGTGCCAGCAACTCCCCGGGACAGGGCTACGAGCAGTACTTC. This codes for CASNSPGQGYEQYF.